These T cell receptor beta chains were read from a single sample in a study of shared clonotypes between healthy human individuals. Sequenced by immunoSEQ multiplex PCR; TCRdb stores in-frame clones only, minus some. There are approximately 2,300,000 clones in the sample; 80% to 95% occur only once, and approximately 0.4% lies in the top ten. Specimen: naive CD4+ T cells from PBMCs. The receptor source for this set is a man younger than 35 in good health. Some clones in this sample may be carry-over from other donors' samples. Both conserved end residues are part of each CDR3. D genes are given only for firm matches. The size of a clone is reported for some rows only, either as once, few or many, or as a class for expanded clones.

>TRBJ2-7|NA|TRBV7-3|NA
CASSLTKTYEQYF
TGTGCCAGCAGCTTAACGAAAACGTACGAGCAGTACTTC
>TRBJ1-5|NA|TRBV28|NA
CASGTEGGSNQPQHF
TGTGCCAGCGGGACGGAGGGGGGAAGCAATCAGCCCCAGCATTTT
>TRBJ2-5|TRBD1|TRBV19|NA
CASRGPGQGTETQYF
TGTGCCAGTAGGGGACCGGGACAGGGGACCGAGACCCAGTACTTC
>TRBJ1-1|NA|TRBV27|NA
CASSFSRAGTEAFF
TGTGCCAGCAGTTTCTCCAGGGCAGGAACTGAAGCTTTCTTT
>TRBJ1-1|NA|TRBV19|NA
CASSIGRENTEAFF
TGTGCCAGTAGTATAGGACGGGAGAACACTGAAGCTTTCTTT
>TRBJ2-3|NA|TRBV29-1|NA
CSVEAVLATDTQYF
TGCAGCGTTGAAGCGGTACTCGCCACAGATACGCAGTATTTT
>TRBJ2-3|TRBD2|TRBV6-1|NA
CASSETQREGDTQYF
TGTGCCAGCAGTGAAACCCAGCGGGAGGGAGATACGCAGTATTTT
>TRBJ1-2|NA|TRBV28|NA
CASRLGGGYGYTF
TGTGCCAGCAGATTGGGGGGTGGCTATGGCTACACCTTC
>TRBJ1-2|NA|TRBV18|NA
CASSPQAEPIYYGYTF
TGTGCCAGCTCACCTCAGGCAGAACCCATCTACTATGGCTACACCTTC
>TRBJ2-5|NA|TRBV7-9|NA
CASSLARAGTPTETQYF
TGTGCCAGCAGCTTAGCGCGTGCGGGGACCCCGACGGAGACCCAGTACTTC
>TRBJ1-1|TRBD1|TRBV5-1|NA
CASSTRQGGSTEAFF
TGCGCCAGCAGCACCCGTCAGGGGGGAAGCACTGAAGCTTTCTTT
>TRBJ1-3|TRBD1|TRBV28|once
CASSLTGGGNTIYF
TGTGCCAGCAGTTTGACAGGGGGTGGAAACACCATATATTTT
>TRBJ1-3|NA|TRBV7-2|NA
CASSLVSGGGNTIYF
TGTGCCAGCAGCTTAGTGAGCGGGGGAGGAAACACCATATATTTT